This T cell receptor beta chain was identified in a study of T-cell reconstitution after alpha-beta-depleted transplantation in children. The library targeted TCRbeta and was prepared with unique molecular identifiers. Each CDR3 protein gets one entry after TCRdb re-called the PCR reads with MiXCR. The sample holds 200,000 to 250,000 distinct CDR3 sequences; approximately 11% are singletons and the top ten take 28%. J lost 5 bases, V lost 3 bases, and 6 bases had no gene match. Germline V gene data show CDR1 as SGDLS and CDR2 as YYNGEE. There are 14 residues in the CDR3. Whole-study findings and limits: At the one-year point after transplant, T-cell counts and TCRbeta diversity were found to come mostly from T cells that had been newly produced. Surviving recipient T cells and intrathymic progenitors accounted for some patients' high TCRbeta diversity at day 60. By about two months after transplant, alpha-beta T cells reportedly arose from several hundred graft clones that had expanded.

This clonotype has ten or more counts. Antigen specificity is unknown. The receptor's source is a child less than two years old with acute myeloid leukemia, due to receive a stem cell transplant. The chain carries TRBV9 and TRBJ2-7, with TRBD1 matching 9 bases. Material: PBMCs, obtained before TCRalphabeta/CD19-depleted stem cell transplant. The CDR3 loop reads CASSGPDRGHEQYF. Written as DNA, the CDR3 is TGTGCCAGCAGCGGGCCGGACAGGGGCCACGAGCAGTACTTC.